This entry features one TCR beta chain sequence. It lacks a known antigen. No qualities accompany the bases; no much larger clone lies one base away. The immunoSEQ Assay at Adaptive Biotechnologies was used to immunosequence TCRbeta CDR3 regions from the extracted DNA. Turning to the authors' computational methods: To measure the absolute abundance of each unique TCRbeta CDR3, the sequences were collapsed and filtered. Clonality was calculated as 1 minus Pielou's evenness, with only productive in-frame rearrangements included in the computation. Regional overlap was measured by following the top 100 nucleotide rearrangements across paired samples, and the Morisita index was used to compare paired samples with unrelated samples. The immunoSEQ Rearrangement Details tool was used to assess convergence of nucleotide rearrangements onto identical amino acid sequences. TCRdb limited this immuneACCESS table to in-frame rearrangements with V and J called. A share of clones is missing; checked studies link under half to unresolved V genes, and the rest is unexplained. The V and J calls and clone size were taken over from that table, and D and trimming were inferred from the DNA. The sample table records approximately 2,500 clones; approximately 40% of these occur just once. The ten largest clones add up to 15% to 20% of the sample.

Measured from the cysteine to the phenylalanine, the CDR3 is 15 residues long. CDR3 DNA is the only sequence kept; it has 45 bases, read in frame from the first base. The germline V and J ends show losses of 10 bases and 8 bases respectively, and no gene match explains 14 bases of the junction. For CDR1 and CDR2, the germline V gene lists MDHEN and SYDVKM. None of the patients whose archived tumor blocks were used had received neoadjuvant therapy prior to resection. In the preserved-tissue arm of the study, 30 to 35 surgical resection samples from approximately 26 previously untreated pancreatic ductal adenocarcinoma patients were used. For the resection arm, ten 5-micron curls of FFPE tumor adjacent to the multiplex immunohistochemistry slide were used for DNA extraction. This sample is drawn from a study of CXCR4 blockade with PD-1 therapy in pancreatic cancer (dated by TCRdb to between 2019 and 2020). Some background on the complete study: The study combined multiplex immunohistochemistry and TCRbeta immunosequencing of resected pancreatic ductal adenocarcinoma with ex vivo slice culture testing PD-1 and CXCR4 blockade. Two geographically distinct regions were TCR-sequenced from each of roughly 6 tumors to assess intratumoral heterogeneity.

Beyond this particular receptor, the publication reports: Although tumors showed clonal expansion, with a mean productive clonality of 0.14 compared with approximately 0.05 in healthy blood, clonality was not correlated with survival. Amino acid clone frequency correlated strongly with the number of distinct nucleotide rearrangements encoding it, suggesting convergent selection by common tumor antigens. Because only TCRbeta chains were sequenced, true antigen-specificity overlap among the convergent dominant clones remained unconfirmed, awaiting paired alpha-beta single-cell sequencing.

This sequence originates from a human donor with pancreatic ductal adenocarcinoma. The rearranged chain carries TRBV28 and TRBJ1-2; TRBD1 fits 12 bases in the junction. The sample taken for sequencing was tumor tissue. The nucleotides are TGTGCCACCAGCCTGCCGGGACAGGGGGCGATAGGCTACACCTTC. Its coded protein is CATSLPGQGAIGYTF.